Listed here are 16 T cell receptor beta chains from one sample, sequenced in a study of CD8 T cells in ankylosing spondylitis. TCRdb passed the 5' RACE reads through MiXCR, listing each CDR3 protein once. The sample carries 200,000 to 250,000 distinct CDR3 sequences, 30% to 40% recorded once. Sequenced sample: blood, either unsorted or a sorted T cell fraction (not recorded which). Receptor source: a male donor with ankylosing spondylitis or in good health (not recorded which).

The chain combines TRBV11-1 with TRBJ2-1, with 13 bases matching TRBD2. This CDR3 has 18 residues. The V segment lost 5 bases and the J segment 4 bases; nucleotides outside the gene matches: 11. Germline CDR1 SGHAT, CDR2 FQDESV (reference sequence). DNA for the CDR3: TGTGCCAGCAGCCCTCCGTTGACTAGCGGGGGGAAGTACAATGAGCAGTTCTTC. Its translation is CASSPPLTSGGKYNEQFF. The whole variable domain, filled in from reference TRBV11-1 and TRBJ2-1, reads EAEVAQSPRYKITEKSQAVAFWCDPISGHATLYWYRQILGQGPELLVQFQDESVVDDSQLPKDRFSAERLKGVDSTLKIQPAELGDSAMYLCASSPPLTSGGKYNEQFFGPGTRLTVL.

The CDR3, as DNA: TGTGCCAGCAGCTTGGAGTGGGCCACCTACGAGCAGTACTTC. Residues: CASSLEWATYEQYF. The chain joins TRBV5-5 to TRBJ2-7; D not certain. Germline lookup yields CDR1 SGHKS and CDR2 YYEKEE (reference sequence). Trimming left V 0 bases short and J 2 bases short, with 9 bases between. The CDR3 is 14 residues long.

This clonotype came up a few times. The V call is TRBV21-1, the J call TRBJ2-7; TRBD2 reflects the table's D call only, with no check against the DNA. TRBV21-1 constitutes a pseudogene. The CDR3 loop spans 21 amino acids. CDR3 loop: CASSKNSPADLAGGRRYEQYF. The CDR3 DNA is TGTGCCAGCAGCAAGAACTCCCCAGCAGACCTAGCGGGGGGCCGGCGGTACGAGCAGTACTTC.

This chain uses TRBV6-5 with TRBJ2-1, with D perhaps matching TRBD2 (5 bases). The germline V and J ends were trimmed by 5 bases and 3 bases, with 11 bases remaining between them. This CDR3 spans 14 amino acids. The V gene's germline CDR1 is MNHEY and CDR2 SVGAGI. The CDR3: CASSNLGVYNEQFF. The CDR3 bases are TGTGCCAGCAGTAATCTCGGGGTCTACAATGAGCAGTTCTTC.

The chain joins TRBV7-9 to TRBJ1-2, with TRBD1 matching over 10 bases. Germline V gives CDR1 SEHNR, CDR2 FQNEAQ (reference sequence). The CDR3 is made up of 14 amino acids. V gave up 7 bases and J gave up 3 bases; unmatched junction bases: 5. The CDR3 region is CASTKGTGDYGYTF. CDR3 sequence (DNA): TGTGCCAGCACCAAAGGGACAGGGGACTATGGCTACACCTTC.

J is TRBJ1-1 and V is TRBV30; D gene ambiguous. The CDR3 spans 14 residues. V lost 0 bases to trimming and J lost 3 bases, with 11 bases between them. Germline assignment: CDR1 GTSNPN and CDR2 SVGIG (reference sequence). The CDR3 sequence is CAWSVEGPYTEAFF. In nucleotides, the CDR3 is TGTGCCTGGAGTGTAGAGGGTCCCTACACTGAAGCTTTCTTT.

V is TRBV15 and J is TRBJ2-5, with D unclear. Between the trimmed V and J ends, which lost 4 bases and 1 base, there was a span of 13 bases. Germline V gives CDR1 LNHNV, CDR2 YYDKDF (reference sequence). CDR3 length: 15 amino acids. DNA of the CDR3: TGTGCCACCAGCATCGATCCTTACAGCCAAGAGACCCAGTACTTC. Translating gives CATSIDPYSQETQYF.

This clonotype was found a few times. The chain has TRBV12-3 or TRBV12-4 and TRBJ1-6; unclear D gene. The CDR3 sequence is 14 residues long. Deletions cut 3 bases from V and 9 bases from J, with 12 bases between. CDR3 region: CASSFSKHGSPLHF. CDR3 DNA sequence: TGTGCCAGCAGTTTTTCGAAACATGGTTCACCCCTCCACTTT.

CDR3 region: CSVDLGVPNTGELFF. The CDR3 DNA reads TGCAGCGTTGATCTCGGGGTCCCAAACACCGGGGAGCTGTTTTTT. The rearrangement uses TRBV29-1 and TRBJ2-2, with D maybe TRBD2 (5 bases). The CDR3 is 15 amino acids. Germline CDR1 and CDR2: SQVTM and ANQGSEA. Deletions cut 3 bases from V and 2 bases from J, with 13 bases between.

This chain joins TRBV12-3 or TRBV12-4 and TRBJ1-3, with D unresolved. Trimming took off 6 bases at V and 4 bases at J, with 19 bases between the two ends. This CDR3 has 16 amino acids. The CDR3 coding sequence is TGTGCCAGCAGACCCGGGGTGGGATCGGGAGGAAACACCATATATTTT. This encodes CASRPGVGSGGNTIYF.

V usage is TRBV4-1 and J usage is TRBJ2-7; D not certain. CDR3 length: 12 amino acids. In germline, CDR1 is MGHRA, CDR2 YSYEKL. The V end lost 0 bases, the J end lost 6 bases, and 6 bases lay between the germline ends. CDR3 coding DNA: TGCGCCAGCAGCCAAGATGGTCTCGAGCAGTACTTC. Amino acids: CASSQDGLEQYF.

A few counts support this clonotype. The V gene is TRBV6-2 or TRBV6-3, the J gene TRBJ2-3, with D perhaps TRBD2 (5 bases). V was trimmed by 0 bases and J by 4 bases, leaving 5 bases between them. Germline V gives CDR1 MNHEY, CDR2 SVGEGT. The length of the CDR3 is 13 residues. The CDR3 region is CASSYSRADTQYF. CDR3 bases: TGTGCCAGCAGTTACTCGAGGGCAGATACGCAGTATTTT.

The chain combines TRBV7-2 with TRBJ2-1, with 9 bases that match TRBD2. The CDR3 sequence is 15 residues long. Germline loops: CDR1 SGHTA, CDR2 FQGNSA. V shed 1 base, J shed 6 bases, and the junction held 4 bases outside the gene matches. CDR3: CASSLGSGGLNEQFF. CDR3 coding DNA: TGTGCCAGCAGCTTAGGTAGCGGGGGCCTCAATGAGCAGTTCTTC.

CDR3 sequence: CASSALAGGIQETQYF. CDR3 coding DNA: TGTGCCAGCAGTGCCTTAGCGGGGGGTATCCAAGAGACCCAGTACTTC. This chain uses TRBV28 with TRBJ2-5, with TRBD2 identical over 10 bases. This CDR3 comprises 16 residues. Per the germline V gene, CDR1 is MDHEN and CDR2 is SYDVKM. Germline trimming cut 5 bases from V and 1 base from J; bases unmatched to any gene: 7.

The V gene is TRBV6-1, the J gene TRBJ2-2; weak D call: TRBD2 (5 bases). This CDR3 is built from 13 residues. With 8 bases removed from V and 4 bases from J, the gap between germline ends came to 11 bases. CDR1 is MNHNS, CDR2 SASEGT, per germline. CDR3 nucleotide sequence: TGTGCCAGCGATAGCGTGGGCACCGGGGAGCTGTTTTTT. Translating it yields CASDSVGTGELFF.

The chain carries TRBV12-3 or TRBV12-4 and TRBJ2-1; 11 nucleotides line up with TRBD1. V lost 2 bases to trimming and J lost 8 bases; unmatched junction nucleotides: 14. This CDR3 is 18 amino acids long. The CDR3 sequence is CASSLFSGTGGLTDEQFF. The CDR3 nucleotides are TGTGCCAGCAGTTTATTCTCCGGGACAGGGGGGTTGACGGATGAGCAGTTCTTC.